The clone carrying this T cell receptor (beta chain) was found many times. Its antigen is currently unknown. This sample was taken from a study of beta chain bispecific antibodies for T cell cancers. Broader study findings: In these mixed samples, most targeted TRBV reads derived from the leukemia cell line.

Either OKT3 anti-CD3 antibody or CD3/CD28 beads expanded T cells from blood mononuclear cells over roughly three days. Germline V lookup: CDR1 DFQATT, CDR2 SNEGSKA (reference sequence). This CDR3 has 9 amino acids. One entry per CDR3 protein results from TCRdb running MiXCR on the 5' RACE reads. The profile shows tens of thousands of distinct CDR3 sequences, approximately 2.4% of them singletons. The sequenced material came from healthy donor T cells cultured with leukemia cells. The TCR sequence derives from a human donor in good health. Some clones in this sample may be carry-over from other donors' samples. V gene TRBV20-1 combines with J gene TRBJ1-2; D unresolved. The CDR3 sequence is CRAYYGYTF. CDR3 nucleotide sequence: TGCAGAGCGTACTATGGCTACACCTTC.